Below, one TCR beta chain is given with its context. The sample belongs to a study of cytomegalovirus exposure and HLA in healthy donors. The CDR3 contains 14 residues. Germline assignment: CDR1 SGHTA and CDR2 FQGNSA. V was pared by 1 base and J by 10 bases, with 14 bases between. Both 60 Vbeta primers and 13 Jbeta primers went into the PCR. Clones were read by immunoSEQ multiplex PCR, and TCRdb kept only the in-frame ones, dropping some. The sample consists of around 94,000 clones, roughly 80% of them appearing once. This receptor was identified in a male donor in good health and CMV-seropositive. The gene calls are TRBV7-2 and TRBJ2-1; a possible D gene is TRBD2 (6 bases). The sequenced sample consisted of PBMCs. CDR3 DNA: TGTGCCAGCAGCTTAGGTCGGGAGAGGGGAGAGCAGTTCTTC. Translating it yields CASSLGRERGEQFF.